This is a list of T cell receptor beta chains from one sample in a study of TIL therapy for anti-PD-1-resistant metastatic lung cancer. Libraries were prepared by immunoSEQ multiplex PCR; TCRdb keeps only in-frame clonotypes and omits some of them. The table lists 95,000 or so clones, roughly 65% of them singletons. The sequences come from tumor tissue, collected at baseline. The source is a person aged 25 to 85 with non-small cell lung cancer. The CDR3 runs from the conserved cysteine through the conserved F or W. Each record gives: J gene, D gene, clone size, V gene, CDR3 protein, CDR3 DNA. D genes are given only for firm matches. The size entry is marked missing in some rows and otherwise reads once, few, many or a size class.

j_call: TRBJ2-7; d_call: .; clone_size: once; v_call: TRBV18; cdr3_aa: CASSPAQTSEQYF; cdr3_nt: TGTGCCAGCTCACCGGCCCAGACTTCCGAGCAGTACTTC
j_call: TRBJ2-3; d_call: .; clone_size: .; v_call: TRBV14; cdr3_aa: CASSQGGWGPHPTDTQYF; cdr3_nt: TGTGCCAGCAGCCAAGGGGGGTGGGGTCCCCACCCCACAGATACGCAGTATTTT
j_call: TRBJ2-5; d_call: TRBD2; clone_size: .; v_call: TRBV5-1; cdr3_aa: CASSLWPSGGQETQYF; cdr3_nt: TGCGCCAGCAGCTTGTGGCCTAGCGGGGGCCAAGAGACCCAGTACTTC
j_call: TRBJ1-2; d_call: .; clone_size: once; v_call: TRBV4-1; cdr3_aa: CASSQQGQLHYGYTF; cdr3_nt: TGCGCCAGCAGCCAACAAGGACAGCTTCACTATGGCTACACCTTC
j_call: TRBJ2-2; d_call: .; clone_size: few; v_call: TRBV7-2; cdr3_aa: CASSLNRRTANTGELFF; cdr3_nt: TGTGCCAGCAGCTTAAATCGTAGAACAGCGAACACCGGGGAGCTGTTTTTT
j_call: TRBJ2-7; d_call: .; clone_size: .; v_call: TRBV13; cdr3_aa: CASSRDLAYEQYF; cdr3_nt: TGTGCCAGCAGCCGGGACCTGGCCTACGAGCAGTACTTC
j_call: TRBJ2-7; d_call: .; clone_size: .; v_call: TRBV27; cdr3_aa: CASSLAGTATLEQYF; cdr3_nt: TGTGCCAGCAGTTTGGCCGGGACGGCGACGTTAGAGCAGTACTTC
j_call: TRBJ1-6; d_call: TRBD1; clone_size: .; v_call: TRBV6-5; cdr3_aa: CASSRDRVGSPLHF; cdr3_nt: TGTGCCAGCAGTCGTGACAGGGTTGGTTCACCCCTCCACTTT
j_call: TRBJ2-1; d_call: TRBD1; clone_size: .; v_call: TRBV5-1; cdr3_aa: CASSLAPGQGFDEQFF; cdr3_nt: TGCGCCAGCAGCTTGGCTCCGGGACAGGGGTTCGATGAGCAGTTCTTC
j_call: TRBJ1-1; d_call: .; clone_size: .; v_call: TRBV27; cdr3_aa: CASSFGRSNTEAFF; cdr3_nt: TGTGCCAGCAGTTTTGGCAGATCGAACACTGAAGCTTTCTTT
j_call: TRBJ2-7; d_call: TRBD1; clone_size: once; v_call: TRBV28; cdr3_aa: CASRTGNNYEQYF; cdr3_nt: TGTGCCAGCAGGACAGGGAACAACTACGAGCAGTACTTC
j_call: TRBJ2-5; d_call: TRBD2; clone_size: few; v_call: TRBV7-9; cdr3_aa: CASSLGIPLAGGQETQYF; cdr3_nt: TGTGCCAGCAGCTTAGGAATCCCCCTAGCGGGGGGGCAAGAGACCCAGTACTTC
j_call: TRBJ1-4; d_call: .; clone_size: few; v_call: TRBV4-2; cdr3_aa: CASSHRRGPNEKLFF; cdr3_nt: TGTGCCAGCAGCCACCGTCGGGGGCCTAATGAAAAACTGTTTTTT
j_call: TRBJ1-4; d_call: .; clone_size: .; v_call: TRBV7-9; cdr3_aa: CASSLAGGLNEKLFF; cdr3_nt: TGTGCCAGCAGCTTAGCCGGGGGCCTTAATGAAAAACTGTTTTTT
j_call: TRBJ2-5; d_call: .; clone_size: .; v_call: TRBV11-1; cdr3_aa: CASSPGPQETQYF; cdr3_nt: TGTGCCAGCAGCCCCGGGCCTCAAGAGACCCAGTACTTC
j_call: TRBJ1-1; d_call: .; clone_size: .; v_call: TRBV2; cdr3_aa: CASSAPYEAFF; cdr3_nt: TGTGCCAGCAGTGCCCCTTACGAAGCTTTCTTT
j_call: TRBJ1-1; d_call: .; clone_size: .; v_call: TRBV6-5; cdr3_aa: CASFLSDGSTEAFF; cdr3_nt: TGTGCCAGCTTCCTCTCGGATGGTAGCACTGAAGCTTTCTTT
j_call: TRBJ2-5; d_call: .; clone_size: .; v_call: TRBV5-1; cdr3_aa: CASSPARREETQYF; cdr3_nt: TGCGCCAGCAGCCCCGCCAGGAGGGAAGAGACCCAGTACTTC
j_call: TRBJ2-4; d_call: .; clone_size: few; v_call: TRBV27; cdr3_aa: CASSLRGGKNIQYF; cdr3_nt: TGTGCCAGCAGTTTAAGGGGAGGCAAAAACATTCAGTACTTC
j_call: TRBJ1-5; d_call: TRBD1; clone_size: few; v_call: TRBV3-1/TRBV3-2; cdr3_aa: CASSQAGRGHQPQHF; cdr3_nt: TGTGCCAGCAGCCAAGCAGGTAGGGGGCATCAGCCCCAGCATTTT
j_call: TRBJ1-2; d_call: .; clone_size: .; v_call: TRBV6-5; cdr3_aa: CASREGSAYGYTF; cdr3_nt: TGTGCCAGCAGGGAGGGATCAGCCTATGGCTACACCTTC
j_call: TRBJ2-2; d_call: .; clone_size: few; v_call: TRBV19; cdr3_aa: CASSMRGGTGELFF; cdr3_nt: TGTGCCAGTAGTATGAGGGGGGGCACCGGGGAGCTGTTTTTT
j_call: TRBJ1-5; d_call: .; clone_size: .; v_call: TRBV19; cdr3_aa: CASKTTASNQPQHF; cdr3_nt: TGTGCCAGTAAGACGACAGCTAGCAATCAGCCCCAGCATTTT
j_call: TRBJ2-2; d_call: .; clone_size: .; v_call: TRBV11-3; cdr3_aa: CASSFTRGDTGELFF; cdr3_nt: TGTGCCAGCAGCTTTACCCGGGGCGACACCGGGGAGCTGTTTTTT
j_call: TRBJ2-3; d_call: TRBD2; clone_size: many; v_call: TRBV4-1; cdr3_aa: CASSLGGGEDTQYF; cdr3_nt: TGCGCCAGCAGCCTCGGGGGAGGGGAAGATACGCAGTATTTT
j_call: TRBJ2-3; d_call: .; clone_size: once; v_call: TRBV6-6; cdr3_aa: CASSLRTSTDTQYF; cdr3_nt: TGTGCCAGCAGCCTCAGGACTAGCACAGATACGCAGTATTTT
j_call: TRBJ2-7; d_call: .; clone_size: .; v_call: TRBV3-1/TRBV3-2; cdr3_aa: CASSQGDFLEQYF; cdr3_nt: TGTGCCAGCAGCCAGGGGGACTTCCTGGAGCAGTACTTC
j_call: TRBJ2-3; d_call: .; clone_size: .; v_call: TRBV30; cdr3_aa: CAGRQEVGSDTQYF; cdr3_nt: TGTGCCGGCCGGCAGGAGGTGGGGTCAGATACGCAGTATTTT